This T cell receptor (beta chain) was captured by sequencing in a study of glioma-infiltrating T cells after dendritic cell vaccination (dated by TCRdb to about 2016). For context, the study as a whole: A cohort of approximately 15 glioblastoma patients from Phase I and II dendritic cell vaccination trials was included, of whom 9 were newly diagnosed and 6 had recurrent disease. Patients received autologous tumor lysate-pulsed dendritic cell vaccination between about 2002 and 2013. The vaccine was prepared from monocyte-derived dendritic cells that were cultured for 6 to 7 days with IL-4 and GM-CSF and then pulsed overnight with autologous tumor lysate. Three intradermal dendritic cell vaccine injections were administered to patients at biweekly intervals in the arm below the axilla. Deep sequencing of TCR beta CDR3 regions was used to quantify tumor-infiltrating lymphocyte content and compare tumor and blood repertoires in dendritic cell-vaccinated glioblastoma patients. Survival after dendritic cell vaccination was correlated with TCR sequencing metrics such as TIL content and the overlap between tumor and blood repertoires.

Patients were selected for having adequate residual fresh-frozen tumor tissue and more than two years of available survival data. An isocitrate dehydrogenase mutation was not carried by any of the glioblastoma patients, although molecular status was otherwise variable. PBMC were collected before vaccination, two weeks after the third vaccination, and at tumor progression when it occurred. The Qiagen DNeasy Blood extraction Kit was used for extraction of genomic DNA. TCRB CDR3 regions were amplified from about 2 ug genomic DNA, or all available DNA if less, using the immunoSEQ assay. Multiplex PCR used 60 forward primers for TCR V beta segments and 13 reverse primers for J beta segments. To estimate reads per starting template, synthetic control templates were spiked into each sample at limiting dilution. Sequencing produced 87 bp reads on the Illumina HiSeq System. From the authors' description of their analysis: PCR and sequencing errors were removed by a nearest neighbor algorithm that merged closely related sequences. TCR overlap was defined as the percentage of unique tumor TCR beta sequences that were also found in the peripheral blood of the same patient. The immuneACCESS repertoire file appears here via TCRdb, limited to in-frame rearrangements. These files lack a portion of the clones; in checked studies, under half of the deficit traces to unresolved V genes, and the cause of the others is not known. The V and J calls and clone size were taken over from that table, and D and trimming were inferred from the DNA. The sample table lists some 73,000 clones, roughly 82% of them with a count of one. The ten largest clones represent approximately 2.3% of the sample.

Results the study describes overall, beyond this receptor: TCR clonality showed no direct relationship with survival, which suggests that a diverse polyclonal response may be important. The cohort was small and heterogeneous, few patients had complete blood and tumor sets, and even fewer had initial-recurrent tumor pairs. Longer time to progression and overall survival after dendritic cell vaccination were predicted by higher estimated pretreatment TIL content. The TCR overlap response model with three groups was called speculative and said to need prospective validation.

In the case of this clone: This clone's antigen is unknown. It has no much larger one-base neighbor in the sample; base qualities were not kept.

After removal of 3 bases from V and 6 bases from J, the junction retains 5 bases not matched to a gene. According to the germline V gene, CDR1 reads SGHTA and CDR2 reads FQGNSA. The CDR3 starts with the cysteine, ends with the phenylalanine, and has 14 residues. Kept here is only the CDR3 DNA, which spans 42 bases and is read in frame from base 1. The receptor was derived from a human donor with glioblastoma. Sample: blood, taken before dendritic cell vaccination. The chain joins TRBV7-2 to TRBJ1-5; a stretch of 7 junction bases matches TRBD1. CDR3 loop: CASSFWDRGQPQHF. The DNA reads TGTGCCAGCAGCTTCTGGGACAGAGGTCAGCCCCAGCATTTT.